A selection of T cell receptor beta chains follows, all from one sample in a study of shared clonotypes between healthy human individuals. Clones were sequenced by immunoSEQ multiplex PCR, and TCRdb holds only the in-frame ones, with some missing. The data contain over 2,000,000 clones, approximately 92% of them singletons. Sequencing was carried out using naive CD8+ T cells from PBMCs. These receptors were collected from a man between 18 and 35 years old in good health. Some clones in this sample may be carry-over from other donors' samples. The CDR3 runs from the conserved cysteine through the conserved F or W. A D gene is named only where the DNA matches it firmly. Clone size appears in some rows only: once, few, many, or a class for an expanded clone.

J	D	size	V	CDR3	DNA
TRBJ1-1	.	once	TRBV27	CASSITYHTEAFF	TGTGCCAGCAGTATAACGTACCACACTGAAGCTTTCTTT
TRBJ2-1	.	.	TRBV15	CATSHRETVPYNEQFF	TGTGCCACCAGCCACCGGGAGACAGTACCCTACAATGAGCAGTTCTTC
TRBJ2-1	.	once	TRBV5-1	CASSFPGRLNEQFF	TGCGCCAGCAGCTTTCCCGGGAGACTGAATGAGCAGTTCTTC
TRBJ2-7	.	.	TRBV5-1	CASSFGGWSYEQYF	TGCGCCAGCAGCTTCGGGGGATGGTCCTACGAGCAGTACTTC
TRBJ2-7	.	.	TRBV5-1	CASSFGGTAYEQYF	TGCGCCAGCAGCTTTGGGGGGACTGCCTACGAGCAGTACTTC
TRBJ2-1	.	.	TRBV12-5	CASGFRGQGGYNEQFF	TGTGCTAGTGGTTTTCGCGGGCAGGGGGGTTACAATGAGCAGTTCTTC
TRBJ1-3	TRBD1	.	TRBV27	CASSLTGGGNTIYF	TGTGCCAGCAGTTTAACAGGGGGCGGAAACACCATATATTTT
TRBJ2-7	.	.	TRBV4-1	CASSPRSGYEQYF	TGCGCCAGCAGCCCCAGGAGCGGATACGAGCAGTACTTC
TRBJ2-1	TRBD2	.	TRBV27	CASSYLGTKDEQFF	TGTGCCAGCAGTTATCTCGGGACTAAAGATGAGCAGTTCTTC
TRBJ2-4	.	.	TRBV19	CASSMRGTKNIQYF	TGTGCCAGTAGTATGAGGGGGACCAAAAACATTCAGTACTTC
TRBJ2-7	TRBD1	.	TRBV19	CASKDRGQDEQYF	TGTGCCAGCAAGGACAGGGGGCAGGACGAGCAGTACTTC
TRBJ2-7	TRBD2	.	TRBV7-9	CASSPMGVAGDPYEQYF	TGTGCCAGCAGCCCCATGGGAGTAGCGGGAGATCCCTACGAGCAGTACTTC
TRBJ1-2	.	.	TRBV27	CASSLGPREDGYTF	TGTGCCAGCAGTTTAGGGCCCAGGGAGGATGGCTACACCTTC
TRBJ2-2	.	.	TRBV4-3	CASSQDRAGAGELFF	TGCGCCAGCAGCCAAGATCGGGCCGGGGCCGGGGAGCTGTTTTTT
TRBJ2-1	TRBD1	.	TRBV29-1	CSAAGQGIYEQFF	TGCAGCGCAGCGGGACAGGGAATCTATGAGCAGTTCTTC
TRBJ2-3	.	.	TRBV6-6	CASSQGRGSDTQYF	TGTGCCAGCAGCCAAGGACGGGGTTCAGATACGCAGTATTTT
TRBJ2-7	TRBD1	.	TRBV16	CASSQFDWDRLLSYEQYF	TGTGCCAGCAGCCAATTCGATTGGGACAGGCTCCTGTCCTACGAGCAGTACTTC
TRBJ1-2	.	.	TRBV29-1	CSVLRGGKGGYTF	TGCAGCGTCCTAAGGGGGGGGAAGGGTGGCTACACCTTC
TRBJ2-7	TRBD2	.	TRBV7-9	CASSVKPGTSVSYEQYF	TGTGCCAGCAGCGTCAAACCCGGGACTAGCGTCTCCTACGAGCAGTACTTC
TRBJ2-7	.	.	TRBV27	CASSFSRDYEQYF	TGTGCCAGCAGTTTCTCCAGGGACTACGAGCAGTACTTC
TRBJ2-1	.	.	TRBV9	CASSLRDTGLVPDNEQFF	TGTGCCAGCAGCCTCCGGGACACTGGTCTGGTGCCCGACAATGAGCAGTTCTTC
TRBJ2-1	TRBD1	.	TRBV29-1	CSVADRVVYNEQFF	TGCAGCGTTGCGGACAGGGTTGTATACAATGAGCAGTTCTTC
TRBJ1-6	.	.	TRBV7-9	CASSTDTGSSYNSPLHF	TGTGCCAGCAGCACTGACACCGGGAGCTCCTATAATTCACCCCTCCACTTT
TRBJ2-1	TRBD2	.	TRBV27	CASSSLTSGRAYNEQFF	TGTGCCAGCAGTTCCCTAACTAGCGGGAGGGCCTACAATGAGCAGTTCTTC
TRBJ2-5	.	.	TRBV28	CASSPRFLAIQETQYF	TGTGCCAGCAGTCCCCGTTTTTTGGCCATTCAAGAGACCCAGTACTTC
TRBJ2-1	.	.	TRBV28	CASSLLRDDEQFF	TGTGCCAGCAGTTTACTACGGGATGATGAGCAGTTCTTC
TRBJ2-1	.	.	TRBV6-5	CASSYSGSYNEQFF	TGTGCCAGCAGTTACTCTGGATCCTACAATGAGCAGTTCTTC
TRBJ2-3	.	.	TRBV5-1	CASSLRGYATDTQYF	TGCGCCAGCAGCTTGAGAGGGTATGCCACAGATACGCAGTATTTT
TRBJ2-3	.	.	TRBV7-8	CASSFGYSSGDTQYF	TGTGCCAGCAGCTTCGGGTATTCGTCTGGAGATACGCAGTATTTT
TRBJ1-1	.	.	TRBV4-2	CASRSGTEAFF	TGTGCCAGCAGATCCGGGACAGAAGCTTTCTTT
TRBJ1-1	.	.	TRBV29-1	CSALSGEAFF	TGCAGCGCCCTTTCAGGGGAAGCTTTCTTT
TRBJ2-7	TRBD2	.	TRBV2	CASRERLAGYEQYF	TGTGCCAGCAGGGAGCGACTAGCGGGCTACGAGCAGTACTTC
TRBJ2-7	TRBD2	.	TRBV19	CASSMGLASDEQYF	TGTGCCAGTAGTATGGGACTAGCTTCTGACGAGCAGTACTTC
TRBJ2-1	TRBD2	.	TRBV18	CASSPLREGGNEQFF	TGTGCCAGCTCACCACTTCGGGAGGGGGGCAATGAGCAGTTCTTC
TRBJ2-1	.	once	TRBV19	CASSITSWANNEQFF	TGTGCCAGTAGTATTACGTCGTGGGCCAACAATGAGCAGTTCTTC
TRBJ2-3	TRBD2	.	TRBV19	CASSTTSGYTDTQYF	TGTGCCAGTAGTACCACTAGCGGGTACACAGATACGCAGTATTTT
TRBJ2-3	.	few	TRBV27	CASSFRGTDTQYF	TGTGCCAGCAGTTTCCGGGGCACAGATACGCAGTATTTT
TRBJ2-6	.	.	TRBV6-1	CASGRVSGANVLTF	TGTGCCAGCGGCCGGGTCTCTGGGGCCAACGTCCTGACTTTC